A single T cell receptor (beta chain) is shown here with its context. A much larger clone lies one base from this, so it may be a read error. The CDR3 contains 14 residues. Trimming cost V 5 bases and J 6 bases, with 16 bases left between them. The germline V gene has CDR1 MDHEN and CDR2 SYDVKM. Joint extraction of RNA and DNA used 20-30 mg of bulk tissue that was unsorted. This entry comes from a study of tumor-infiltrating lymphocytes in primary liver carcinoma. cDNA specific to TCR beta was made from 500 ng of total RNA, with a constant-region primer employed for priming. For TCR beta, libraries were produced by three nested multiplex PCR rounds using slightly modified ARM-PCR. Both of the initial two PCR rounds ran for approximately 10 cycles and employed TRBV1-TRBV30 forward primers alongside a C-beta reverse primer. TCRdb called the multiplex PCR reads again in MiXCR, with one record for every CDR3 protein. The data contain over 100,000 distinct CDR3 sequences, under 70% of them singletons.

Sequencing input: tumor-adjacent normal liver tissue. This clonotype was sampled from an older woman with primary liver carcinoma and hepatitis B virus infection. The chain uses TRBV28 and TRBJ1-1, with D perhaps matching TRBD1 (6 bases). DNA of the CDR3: TGTGCCAGCAGTACGCCCTACAGGGCATCTGAAGCTTTCTTT. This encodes CASSTPYRASEAFF.